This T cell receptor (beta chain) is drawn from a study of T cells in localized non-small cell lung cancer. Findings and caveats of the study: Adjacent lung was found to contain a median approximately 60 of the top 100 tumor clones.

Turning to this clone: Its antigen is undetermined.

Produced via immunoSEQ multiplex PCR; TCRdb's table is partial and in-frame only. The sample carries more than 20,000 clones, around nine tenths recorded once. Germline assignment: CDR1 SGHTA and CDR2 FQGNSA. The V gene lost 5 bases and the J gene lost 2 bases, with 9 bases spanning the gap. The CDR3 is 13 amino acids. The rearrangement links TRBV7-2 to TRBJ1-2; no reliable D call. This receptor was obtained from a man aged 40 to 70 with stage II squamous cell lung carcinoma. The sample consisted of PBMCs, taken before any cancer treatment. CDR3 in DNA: TGTGCCAGCAGCCATGGGGAGAACTATGGCTACACCTTC. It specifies CASSHGENYGYTF.